This TCR beta chain was captured in a study of blood T cell repertoires in COVID-19. Study context: The origin of the acute and convalescent COVID-19 samples was the United States, Italy and Spain.

Germline assignment: CDR1 LNHDA and CDR2 SQIVND (reference sequence). The CDR3 has 16 residues. Trimming shortened V by 5 bases and J by 2 bases, and 16 bases separated the two germline ends. In the source study's methods: Estimation of nucleated cell counts was performed using reference gene primer amplification. Assay: immunoSEQ multiplex PCR; the TCRdb copy retains only in-frame clones and omits some. V, J and clone size were drawn from that table, and D and trimming were deduced from the DNA. The sample yields about 93,000 clones, about 77% seen once. The source is a human donor in a cohort sampled during active COVID-19. Material for sequencing was peripheral blood. This chain joins TRBV19 and TRBJ1-5; D remains unclear. The CDR3 reads CASSPPGGAGNQPQHF. The CDR3 bases are TGTGCCAGTAGTCCCCCCGGTGGCGCGGGCAATCAGCCCCAGCATTTT. The full variable domain, its missing parts supplied by reference TRBV19 and TRBJ1-5, is DGGITQSPKYLFRKEGQNVTLSCEQNLNHDAMYWYRQDPGQGLRLIYYSQIVNDFQKGDIAEGYSVSREKKESFPLTVTSAQKNPTAFYLCASSPPGGAGNQPQHFGDGTRLSIL.